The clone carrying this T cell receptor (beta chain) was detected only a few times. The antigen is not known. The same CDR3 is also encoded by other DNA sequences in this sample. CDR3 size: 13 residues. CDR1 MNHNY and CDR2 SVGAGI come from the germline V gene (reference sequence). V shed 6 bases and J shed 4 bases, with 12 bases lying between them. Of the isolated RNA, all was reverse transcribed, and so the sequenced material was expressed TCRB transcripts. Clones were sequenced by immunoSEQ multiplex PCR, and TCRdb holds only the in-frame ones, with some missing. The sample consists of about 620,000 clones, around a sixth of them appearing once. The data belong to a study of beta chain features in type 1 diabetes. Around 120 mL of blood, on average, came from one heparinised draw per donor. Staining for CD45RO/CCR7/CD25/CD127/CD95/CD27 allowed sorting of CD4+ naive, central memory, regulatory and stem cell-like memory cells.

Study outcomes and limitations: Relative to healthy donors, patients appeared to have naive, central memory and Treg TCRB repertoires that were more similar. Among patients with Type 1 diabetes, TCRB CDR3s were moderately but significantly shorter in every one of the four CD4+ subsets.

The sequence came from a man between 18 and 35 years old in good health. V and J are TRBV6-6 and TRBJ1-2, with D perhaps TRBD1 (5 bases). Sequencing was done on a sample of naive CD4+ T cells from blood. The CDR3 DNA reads TGTGCCAGCAGCTCCCAACAGGCCTATGGCTACACCTTC. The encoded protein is CASSSQQAYGYTF.